Presented here are 19 T cell receptor beta chains from one specimen sequenced in a study of blood T cell repertoires in COVID-19. Here immunoSEQ multiplex PCR was the method, and the copy in TCRdb shows in-frame clones only, minus some. The data show about 250,000 clones, around four fifths seen once. Sequencing input: peripheral blood. These receptors all come from a woman aged 55-70 years with active or convalescent COVID-19.

V gene TRBV14 combines with J gene TRBJ2-7; maybe TRBD2 (5 bases). The V gene lost 4 bases and the J gene lost 2 bases, with 12 bases spanning the gap. Germline values: CDR1 SGHDN, CDR2 FVKESK. This CDR3 region has 14 residues. The CDR3 DNA reads TGTGCCAGCAGCCGAACAGCGGTAACCTACGAGCAGTACTTC. It codes for CASSRTAVTYEQYF.

This sequence joins TRBV24-1 and TRBJ2-5; tentatively, D is TRBD1 (6 bases). Trimming pared 3 bases from V and 3 bases from J, leaving 16 bases between. The germline V gene has CDR1 KGHDR and CDR2 SFDVKD. The CDR3 length is 16 residues. The CDR3 DNA is TGTGCCACCAGTGATCCCCTTGGGGACAAGAAAGAGACCCAGTACTTC. This translates into CATSDPLGDKKETQYF.

There are a few counts of this clone. The gene calls are TRBV10-3 and TRBJ2-7; 8 bases match TRBD2. The trim removed 3 bases at V and 2 bases at J, leaving 3 bases unmatched. CDR1 and CDR2 from the germline V gene are ENHRY and SYGVKD. This CDR3 comprises 14 residues. The CDR3 DNA follows: TGTGCCATCAGTGATGCTAGCGGGCCCTACGAGCAGTACTTC. The encoded protein is CAISDASGPYEQYF.

The chain couples TRBV18 to TRBJ2-5, with D possibly matching TRBD2 (6 bases). V gave up 2 bases and J gave up 3 bases, with 16 bases separating them. The CDR3 consists of 16 residues. The germline V gene encodes CDR1 KGHSH and CDR2 LQKENI. DNA of the CDR3: TGTGCCAGCTCACCAGGGGCCCTCGGGGGAAAAGAGACCCAGTACTTC. It is translated as CASSPGALGGKETQYF.

The chain combines TRBV5-4 with TRBJ2-1; 13 bases are a match to TRBD2. The length of the CDR3 is 15 residues. V was clipped by 0 bases and J by 6 bases; unmatched bases: 0. Germline V lookup: CDR1 SGHNT, CDR2 YYREEE (reference sequence). CDR3 bases: TGTGCCAGCAGCTTGGGACTAGCGGGGGGCAATGAGCAGTTCTTC. It is translated as CASSLGLAGGNEQFF.

This clone was seen a single time. V and J are TRBV7-2 and TRBJ2-3; the match to TRBD2 covers 11 bases. The CDR3 consists of 18 residues. Germline CDR1 and CDR2: SGHTA and FQGNSA. Trimming at V came to 5 bases and at J to 0 bases, leaving 10 bases not matched to a gene. The CDR3 loop reads CASSPSGTSGLSTDTQYF. The CDR3 bases are TGTGCCAGCAGCCCCTCCGGGACTAGCGGCCTGAGCACAGATACGCAGTATTTT.

The chain couples TRBV3-1 (or the pseudogene TRBV3-2) to TRBJ2-2; 7 nucleotides match TRBD2. The CDR3 has 16 amino acids. CDR1 is LGHDT, CDR2 YNNKEL, per germline (reference sequence). Trimming removed 2 bases from V and 0 bases from J; junction bases left unmatched: 3. In DNA form, the CDR3 reads TGTGCCAGCAGCCAACCAGCGGGGACGAACACCGGGGAGCTGTTTTTT. It encodes CASSQPAGTNTGELFF.

The chain recombines TRBV7-9 with TRBJ1-1; TRBD1 agrees at 7 bases. V lost 3 bases to trimming and J lost 8 bases; unmatched junction nucleotides: 12. CDR3 size: 15 residues. Germline CDR1 and CDR2: SEHNR and FQNEAQ (reference sequence). CDR3 bases: TGTGCCAGCAGCTTTACGACAGGGATGGGTGAAGAAGCTTTCTTT. Its translation is CASSFTTGMGEEAFF.

The V call is TRBV5-1, the J call TRBJ2-3; TRBD1 aligns across 9 bases. From germline, CDR1 is SGHRS and CDR2 YFSETQ. The V gene end was trimmed by 2 bases and the J gene end by 1 base; junction bases not matched to a gene: 2. The CDR3 is 15 residues long. CDR3 sequence reads: CASSLQGAGTDTQYF. CDR3 sequence (DNA): TGCGCCAGCAGCTTACAGGGGGCAGGCACAGATACGCAGTATTTT. Using reference TRBV5-1 and TRBJ2-3 for the parts outside the CDR3, the full variable domain is KAGVTQTPRYLIKTRGQQVTLSCSPISGHRSVSWYQQTPGQGLQFLFEYFSETQRNKGNFPGRFSGRQFSNSRSEMNVSTLELGDSALYLCASSLQGAGTDTQYFGPGTRLTVL.

The CDR3 nucleotides read TGTGCCACCCACGCCGGGGAGATTTCTGGAAACACCATATATTTT. This translates into CATHAGEISGNTIYF. The chain carries TRBV6-6 and TRBJ1-3; no clear D. Trimming removed 10 bases from V and 1 base from J, with 17 bases in between. There are 15 residues in the CDR3. Germline assignment: CDR1 MNHNY and CDR2 SVGAGI (reference sequence).

This clone has just one count. This chain links TRBV19 with TRBJ2-4, with TRBD2 matching over 8 bases. The germline V gene has CDR1 LNHDA and CDR2 SQIVND (reference sequence). V was clipped by 5 bases and J by 8 bases; unmatched bases: 8. The CDR3 is 14 amino acids. CDR3 in DNA: TGTGCCAGTAGTGCGAGCGGGGGAACGTACATTCAGTACTTC. This sequence encodes CASSASGGTYIQYF.

The chain carries TRBV7-8 and TRBJ2-5; perhaps TRBD1 as D (5 bases). Trimming stripped 3 bases from V and 4 bases from J, with 15 bases between. Looked up from germline, CDR1 is SGHVS and CDR2 is FQNEAQ. The CDR3 covers 15 residues. DNA of the CDR3: TGTGCCAGCAGCTTCGACAGTTCGGGCGGAGAGACCCAGTACTTC. Its protein is CASSFDSSGGETQYF.

The chain recombines TRBV5-1 with TRBJ1-1; 7 bases line up with TRBD1. Per germline, CDR1 SGHRS and CDR2 YFSETQ. The ends lost 4 bases at V and 2 bases at J; junction bases unmatched: 5. The CDR3 extends over 14 amino acids. The CDR3 region has the DNA TGCGCCAGCAGCGCTAGACAGGGTAACACTGAAGCTTTCTTT. Its protein product is CASSARQGNTEAFF.

This clone was observed once. The chain uses TRBV10-3 and TRBJ1-4; unclear D gene. V was shortened by 0 bases and J by 0 bases, with 17 bases between the two germline ends. The CDR3 covers 19 residues. Germline loops: CDR1 ENHRY, CDR2 SYGVKD. CDR3 sequence reads: CAISESWEGPGATNEKLFF. DNA for the CDR3: TGTGCCATCAGTGAGTCGTGGGAGGGTCCTGGTGCAACTAATGAAAAACTGTTTTTT.

The chain recombines TRBV11-2 with TRBJ2-2; D may be TRBD2 (6 bases). This CDR3 is 16 amino acids long. Germline values: CDR1 SGHAT, CDR2 FQNNGV. Deletions cut 5 bases from V and 5 bases from J, with 18 bases between. CDR3 sequence reads: CASSRAGSRGTGELFF. The CDR3 nucleotides read TGTGCCAGCAGCCGCGCAGGTTCACGGGGGACCGGGGAGCTGTTTTTT. Combining the CDR3 with reference TRBV11-2 and TRBJ2-2 gives the whole variable domain EAGVAQSPRYKIIEKRQSVAFWCNPISGHATLYWYQQILGQGPKLLIQFQNNGVVDDSQLPKDRFSAERLKGVDSTLKIQPAKLEDSAVYLCASSRAGSRGTGELFFGEGSRLTVL.

The V call is TRBV9, the J call TRBJ2-1, with 11 bases matching TRBD1. The CDR3 totals 16 residues. The germline gives CDR1 SGDLS, CDR2 YYNGEE. V lost 3 bases, J lost 4 bases, and 6 bases stayed unmatched. CDR3 residues: CASSASGTGGYNEQFF. The CDR3 bases are TGTGCCAGCAGCGCCTCCGGGACAGGGGGTTACAATGAGCAGTTCTTC. The variable domain in full, completed from reference TRBV9 and TRBJ2-1, reads DSGVTQTPKHLITATGQRVTLRCSPRSGDLSVYWYQQSLDQGLQFLIQYYNGEERAKGNILERFSAQQFPDLHSELNLSSLELGDSALYFCASSASGTGGYNEQFFGPGTRLTVL.

V gene TRBV7-8 combines with J gene TRBJ2-2, with 7 bases matching TRBD2. The CDR3 covers 17 residues. The V gene's germline CDR1 is SGHVS and CDR2 FQNEAQ. The V segment lost 5 bases and the J segment 0 bases; nucleotides outside the gene matches: 9. CDR3 region: CASSRKTSLANTGELFF. The DNA for the CDR3 is TGTGCCAGCAGCCGGAAGACTAGCCTAGCGAACACCGGGGAGCTGTTTTTT.

The chain carries TRBV2 and TRBJ2-5; unclear D gene. V was clipped by 10 bases and J by 0 bases, with 6 bases between them. Germline-derived CDR1 and CDR2 are SNHLY and FYNNEI. The CDR3 is 11 residues long. The CDR3 nucleotides are TGTGCCACCATGTACCAAGAGACCCAGTACTTC. This sequence encodes CATMYQETQYF. The full variable domain, in which reference TRBV2 and TRBJ2-5 provide the parts outside the CDR3, is EPEVTQTPSHQVTQMGQEVILRCVPISNHLYFYWYRQILGQKVEFLVSFYNNEISEKSEIFDDQFSVERPDGSNFTLKIRSTKLEDSAMYFCATMYQETQYFGPGTRLLVL.

This chain joins TRBV10-3 and TRBJ1-1; D possibly corresponds to TRBD1 (6 bases). Germline assignment: CDR1 ENHRY and CDR2 SYGVKD. The ends were cut back, 3 bases at V and 1 base at J, with 9 bases in the middle. The CDR3 extends over 14 amino acids. CDR3 sequence reads: CAISDPTGNTEAFF. As DNA, the CDR3 is TGTGCCATCAGTGATCCGACAGGGAACACTGAAGCTTTCTTT.